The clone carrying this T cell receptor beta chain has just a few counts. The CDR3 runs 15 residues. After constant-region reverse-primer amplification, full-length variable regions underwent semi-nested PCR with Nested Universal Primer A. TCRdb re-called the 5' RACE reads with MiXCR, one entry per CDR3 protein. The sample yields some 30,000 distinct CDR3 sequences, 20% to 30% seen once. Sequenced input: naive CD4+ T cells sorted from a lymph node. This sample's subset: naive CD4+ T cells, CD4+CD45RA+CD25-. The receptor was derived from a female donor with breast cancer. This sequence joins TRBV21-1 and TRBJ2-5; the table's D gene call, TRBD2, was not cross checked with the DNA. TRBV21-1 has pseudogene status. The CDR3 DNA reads TGTGCCAGCATGCCGCTCATGGGTGAGGGAGAGACCCAGTACTTC. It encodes CASMPLMGEGETQYF.